A single sample is the source of the 16 T cell receptor beta chains below, sequenced in a study of T cells in Graves' hyperthyroidism and ophthalmopathy. It was RNA transcripts that yielded the amplified TCR beta CDR3 regions. With the HTBI primer set, the TCR CDR3 went through a first round of RT-PCR. TCRdb used MiXCR to reprocess the multiplex PCR reads, holding one entry per CDR3 protein. The repertoire holds 550,000 to 800,000 distinct CDR3 sequences, with around 16% as singletons. What was sequenced was blood. All receptors derive from a man aged 45-65 years with Graves' hyperthyroidism.

The table lists this clonotype with many counts. The J gene is TRBJ2-1, the V gene TRBV11-2; no firm D call. V lost 5 bases, J lost 0 bases, and 14 bases lay in between. This CDR3 spans 16 amino acids. Germline V gene sequence: CDR1 SGHAT, CDR2 FQNNGV. The CDR3 DNA sequence: TGTGCCAGCAGCCCCCCCCCGTACAGCTCCTACAATGAGCAGTTCTTC. Protein: CASSPPPYSSYNEQFF.

This clonotype showed up many times. Germline and junction disagree at one end, which may indicate a read error. The chain uses TRBV27 and TRBJ2-3; TRBD2 is a possible D gene (6 bases). The CDR3 is made up of 16 amino acids. Germline values: CDR1 MNHEY, CDR2 SMNVEV (reference sequence). CDR3 loop: CASSPHGGEDTDTQCF. The CDR3 coding sequence is TGTGCCAGCAGTCCCCATGGCGGGGAGGACACAGATACTCAGTGTTTT.

This chain links TRBV5-6 with TRBJ2-1; D possibly matches TRBD1 or TRBD2 (5 bases each). With 9 bases removed from V and 11 bases from J, the gap between germline ends came to 18 bases. This CDR3 contains 12 residues. Germline CDR1 is SGHDT and CDR2 is YYEEEE. The CDR3 nucleotides read TGTGCCACCTCCCCTGGCTGGGGGAAGCAGTTCTTC. Its protein product is CATSPGWGKQFF.

This clonotype was picked up many times. The chain couples TRBV6-5 to TRBJ2-5; D remains ambiguous. The CDR3 runs 13 residues. CDR1 and CDR2 (germline): MNHEY, SVGAGI. V lost 0 bases and J 4 bases, leaving 6 bases between the germline ends. For the CDR3, the DNA is TGTGCCAGCAGTTACTCAAGGGCAGAGACCCAGTACTTC. Amino acid sequence: CASSYSRAETQYF.

V and J are TRBV30 and TRBJ1-4; D might be TRBD1 (6 bases). CDR3 length equals 14 residues. The germline V gene has CDR1 GTSNPN and CDR2 SVGIG (reference sequence). The V end lost 2 bases, the J end lost 4 bases, and 11 bases lay between the germline ends. CDR3 protein: CAWSTGQLNEKLFF. As DNA, the CDR3 is TGTGCCTGGAGTACTGGACAGCTTAATGAAAAACTGTTTTTT. The whole variable domain, remainder taken from reference TRBV30 and TRBJ1-4, is SQTIHQWPATLVQPVGSPLSLECTVEGTSNPNLYWYRQAAGRGLQLLFYSVGIGQISSEVPQNLSASRPQDRQFILSSKKLLLSDSGFYLCAWSTGQLNEKLFFGSGTQLSVL.

This clonotype was recorded many times. The chain carries TRBV6-5 and TRBJ2-3, with 7 bases fitting TRBD2. The ends lost 2 bases at V and 3 bases at J; junction bases unmatched: 5. The CDR3 has 15 amino acids. Germline V gene lookup returns CDR1 MNHEY and CDR2 SVGAGI. The DNA for the CDR3 is TGTGCCAGCAGTTACCGGCAGGGAGGGACAGATACGCAGTATTTT. Protein sequence: CASSYRQGGTDTQYF.

As regards this clonotype: Since a much larger clone is just one base distant, this may be a read error. J is TRBJ1-1 and V is TRBV28, with 11 bases aligning to TRBD1. The V segment lost 5 bases and the J segment 6 bases; nucleotides outside the gene matches: 8. The CDR3 is 15 residues long. Germline CDR1 is MDHEN and CDR2 is SYDVKM. The CDR3 DNA is TGTGCCAGCAGTACAACAGGACAGGGGGCATCTGAAGCTTTCTTT. Translation gives CASSTTGQGASEAFF.

This clonotype was counted only a few times. The rearrangement uses TRBV20-1 and TRBJ1-2, with 9 bases aligning to TRBD1. The trim removed 8 bases at V and 8 bases at J, leaving 18 bases unmatched. CDR1 is DFQATT and CDR2 is SNEGSKA in the germline V gene (reference sequence). The CDR3 sequence is 15 residues long. CDR3 amino acids: CSTPERQGGGRGYTF. The DNA for the CDR3 is TGCAGTACCCCCGAAAGACAGGGGGGAGGGAGAGGCTACACCTTC.

This clonotype has just a few counts. The chain couples TRBV7-2 to TRBJ2-7; D ambiguous. Germline V gene data show CDR1 as SGHTA and CDR2 as FQGNSA. The V gene lost 4 bases and the J gene lost 2 bases, with 12 bases spanning the gap. The CDR3 totals 14 residues. The CDR3 DNA reads TGTGCCAGCAGCTCCGCTCTGGCGACCTACGAGCAGTACTTC. As protein: CASSSALATYEQYF.

The chain combines TRBV3-1 with TRBJ2-2, with TRBD2 matching 8 bases. In germline, CDR1 is LGHDT, CDR2 YNNKEL (reference sequence). J gave up 1 base and V 0 bases, and 1 base lay outside the gene matches. The CDR3 length is 16 residues. CDR3 protein: CASSQESGRNTGELFF. CDR3 coding DNA: TGTGCCAGCAGCCAAGAGAGCGGGAGGAACACCGGGGAGCTGTTTTTT.

This clonotype was detected many times. V is TRBV18 and J is TRBJ2-7; 10 bases are shared with TRBD2. Germline V lookup: CDR1 KGHSH, CDR2 LQKENI. This CDR3 is built from 15 residues. Losses at the gene ends were 3 bases for V and 6 bases for J; bases not matched to a gene: 8. CDR3: CASSPSSGRAGEQYF. The CDR3 DNA reads as TGTGCCAGCTCACCTTCAAGCGGGAGGGCAGGCGAGCAGTACTTC.

The chain joins TRBV20-1 to TRBJ2-7; 13 bases agree with TRBD2. The V gene end was trimmed by 1 base and the J gene end by 2 bases; junction bases not matched to a gene: 2. The CDR3 contains 15 residues. Germline loops: CDR1 DFQATT, CDR2 SNEGSKA (reference sequence). CDR3 residues: CSARATSGGTYEQYF. CDR3 in DNA: TGCAGTGCTAGAGCGACTAGCGGGGGGACCTACGAGCAGTACTTC.

The sample holds many counts of this clonotype. This sequence joins TRBV12-3 or TRBV12-4 and TRBJ2-3, with TRBD1 matching over 12 bases. Trimming cost V 4 bases and J 3 bases; bases outside gene matches: 5. The CDR3 is made up of 16 amino acids. The CDR3 DNA is TGTGCCAGCAGTTCCCGGGACAGGGGGCTGACAGATACGCAGTATTTT. Amino acids: CASSSRDRGLTDTQYF.

In its sample, this clonotype was seen many times. The chain links TRBV28 to TRBJ2-3; 7 positions match TRBD1. CDR1 is MDHEN and CDR2 is SYDVKM in the germline V gene. The ends lost 5 bases at V and 5 bases at J; junction bases unmatched: 10. This CDR3 has 15 residues. For the CDR3, the DNA is TGTGCCAGCAGTGACCGACAGGGCCCCGGAGATACGCAGTATTTT. Encoded protein: CASSDRQGPGDTQYF. Full variable domain (missing parts from reference TRBV28 and TRBJ2-3): DVKVTQSSRYLVKRTGEKVFLECVQDMDHENMFWYRQDPGLGLRLIYFSYDVKMKEKGDIPEGYSVSREKKERFSLILESASTNQTSMYLCASSDRQGPGDTQYFGPGTRLTVL.

This chain joins TRBV13 and TRBJ2-7, with 10 bases lining up with TRBD1. V shed 0 bases and J 1 base; nucleotides not matched to a gene: 6. The CDR3 is 17 residues long. The germline V gene encodes CDR1 PRHDT and CDR2 FYEKMQ (reference sequence). CDR3 nucleotides: TGTGCCAGCAGCTTAGGCCTGACAGGGGGCGCATCCTACGAGCAGTACTTC. It specifies CASSLGLTGGASYEQYF. Using reference TRBV13 and TRBJ2-7 for the parts outside the CDR3, the full variable domain is AAGVIQSPRHLIKEKRETATLKCYPIPRHDTVYWYQQGPGQDPQFLISFYEKMQSDKGSIPDRFSAQQFSDYHSELNMSSLELGDSALYFCASSLGLTGGASYEQYFGPGTRLTVT.

This clonotype was seen at least ten times. The chain combines TRBV6-2 or TRBV6-3 with TRBJ1-5, with 8 bases aligning to TRBD1. The CDR3 loop spans 18 amino acids. Looked up from germline, CDR1 is MNHEY and CDR2 is SVGEGT. Trimming at V came to 6 bases and at J to 1 base, leaving 14 bases not matched to a gene. CDR3 region: CASRPGQVSFVSNQPQHF. In nucleotides, the CDR3 is TGTGCCAGCAGACCGGGACAGGTCTCGTTTGTAAGCAATCAGCCCCAGCATTTT.